Presented here are 6 T cell receptor beta chains from one specimen sequenced in a study of blood T cell repertoires in COVID-19. The repertoire was sequenced with immunoSEQ multiplex PCR; TCRdb's copy has only in-frame clones and lacks some. This table has a few hundred thousand clones, approximately 90% appearing once. The sample taken for sequencing was PBMCs or T cells enriched from blood (not recorded which). The receptors stem from a woman in her forties with acute COVID-19.

The genes are TRBV3-1 (or the pseudogene TRBV3-2) and TRBJ1-2, with D unresolved. The CDR3 loop spans 13 amino acids. The germline V gene has CDR1 LGHDT and CDR2 YNNKEL (reference sequence). V lost 4 bases and J 2 bases, leaving 8 bases between the germline ends. In DNA form, the CDR3 reads TGTGCCAGCAGCCCGACGGAGAACTATGGCTACACCTTC. Protein: CASSPTENYGYTF.

The chain has TRBV2 and TRBJ2-2; the match to TRBD1 covers 7 bases. The CDR3 has 15 residues. The trim removed 6 bases at V and 1 base at J, leaving 5 bases unmatched. Germline CDR1 is SNHLY and CDR2 is FYNNEI. The CDR3, as DNA: TGTGCCAGCAGGCTCGGGACAGTGAACACCGGGGAGCTGTTTTTT. It yields the protein CASRLGTVNTGELFF.

Only a few counts were recorded for this clone. J is TRBJ2-2 and V is TRBV7-9; 10 nucleotides line up with TRBD2. The junction had 5 bases not matched to a gene; V was cut back by 4 bases and J by 3 bases. CDR1 SEHNR and CDR2 FQNEAQ come from the germline V gene (reference sequence). This CDR3 has 16 amino acids. For the CDR3, the DNA is TGTGCCAGCAGCTCATTTGGGACTAGCGACACCGGGGAGCTGTTTTTT. Its protein is CASSSFGTSDTGELFF.

V gene TRBV25-1 combines with J gene TRBJ1-1; 7 bases are a match to TRBD1. Germline V lookup: CDR1 MGHDK, CDR2 SYGVNS. Trimming took 1 base from V and 3 from J; bases not matched to a gene: 11. The CDR3 totals 17 residues. The CDR3 region has the DNA TGTGCCAGCAGTGAATCTTGGGTAATCCAGGGGGACACTGAAGCTTTCTTT. This gives the protein CASSESWVIQGDTEAFF.

The rearrangement uses TRBV18 and TRBJ1-1; possibly TRBD1 for D (6 bases). This CDR3 is built from 14 residues. Germline CDR1 is KGHSH and CDR2 is LQKENI. V lost 3 bases, J lost 4 bases, and 12 bases lay in between. The CDR3 DNA follows: TGTGCCAGCTCACCGGAACAGGGATTCACTGAAGCTTTCTTT. Translation: CASSPEQGFTEAFF.

The V and J genes are TRBV9 and TRBJ2-3; 7 bases line up with TRBD2. The CDR3 totals 16 residues. CDR1 is SGDLS, CDR2 YYNGEE, per germline. The V and J ends lost 4 bases and 0 bases, in that order; junction bases with no gene match: 8. The CDR3: CASSSHTSESTDTQYF. CDR3 coding DNA: TGTGCCAGCAGCTCTCACACTAGCGAGAGCACAGATACGCAGTATTTT.